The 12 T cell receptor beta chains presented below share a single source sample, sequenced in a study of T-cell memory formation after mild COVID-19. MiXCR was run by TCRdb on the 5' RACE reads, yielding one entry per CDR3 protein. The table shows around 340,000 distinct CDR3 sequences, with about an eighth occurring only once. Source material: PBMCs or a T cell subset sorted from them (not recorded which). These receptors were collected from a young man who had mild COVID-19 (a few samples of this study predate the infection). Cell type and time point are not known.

The CDR3 here is CATATDLHQPQHF. CDR3 DNA: TGTGCCACCGCTACGGATCTTCATCAGCCCCAGCATTTT. The J gene is TRBJ1-5, the V gene TRBV15; unclear D gene. This CDR3 is 13 amino acids long. Trimming stripped 8 bases from V and 5 bases from J, with 13 bases between. Germline V gene sequence: CDR1 LNHNV, CDR2 YYDKDF (reference sequence).

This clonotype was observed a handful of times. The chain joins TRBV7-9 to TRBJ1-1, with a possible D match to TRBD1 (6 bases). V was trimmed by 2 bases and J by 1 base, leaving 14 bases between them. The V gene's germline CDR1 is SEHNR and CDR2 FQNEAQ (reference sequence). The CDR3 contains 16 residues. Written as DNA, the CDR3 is TGTGCCAGCAGCTTACAAGTACGGACAGCGAACACTGAAGCTTTCTTT. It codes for CASSLQVRTANTEAFF.

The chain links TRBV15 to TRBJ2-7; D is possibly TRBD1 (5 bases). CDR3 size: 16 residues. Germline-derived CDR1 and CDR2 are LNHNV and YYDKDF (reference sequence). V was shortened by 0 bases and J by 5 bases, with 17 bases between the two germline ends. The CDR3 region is CATSRDVFGATHEQYV. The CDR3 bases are TGTGCCACCAGCAGAGACGTATTTGGGGCCACCCACGAGCAGTACGTC.

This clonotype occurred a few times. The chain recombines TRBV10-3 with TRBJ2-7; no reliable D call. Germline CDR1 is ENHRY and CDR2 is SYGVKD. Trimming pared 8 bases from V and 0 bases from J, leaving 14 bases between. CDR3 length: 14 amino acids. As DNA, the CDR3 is TGTGCCATCGGTTTCCAGGCGAGCTCCTACGAGCAGTACTTC. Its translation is CAIGFQASSYEQYF.

CDR3 sequence (DNA): TGTGCCAGCAGCCCAACGGGGGGGGAGGGACTTACGCAGTATTTT. It yields the protein CASSPTGGEGLTQYF. The rearrangement uses TRBV7-3 and TRBJ2-3; 8 bases line up with TRBD2. Looked up from germline, CDR1 is SGHTA and CDR2 is FQGTGA. The ends lost 5 bases at V and 8 bases at J; junction bases unmatched: 12. The CDR3 sequence is 15 residues long.

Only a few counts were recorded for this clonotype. CDR3 sequence (DNA): TGTGCCAGCAGCACCCGGGGTAGCGGGGTGGTAGCCAAAAACATTCAGTACTTC. Protein sequence: CASSTRGSGVVAKNIQYF. V is TRBV4-2 and J is TRBJ2-4; 8 positions agree with TRBD2. The CDR3 runs 18 residues. With V trimmed by 5 bases and J by 0 bases, 12 bases remained unmatched. Germline V gives CDR1 LGHNA, CDR2 YNFKEQ.

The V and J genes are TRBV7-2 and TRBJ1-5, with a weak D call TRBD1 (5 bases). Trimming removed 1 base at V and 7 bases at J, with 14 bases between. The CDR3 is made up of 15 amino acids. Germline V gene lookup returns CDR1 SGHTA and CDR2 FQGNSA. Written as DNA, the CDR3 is TGTGCCAGCAGCTTAGGGTACGGGGGAGGCCAGCCCCAGCATTTT. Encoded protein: CASSLGYGGGQPQHF.

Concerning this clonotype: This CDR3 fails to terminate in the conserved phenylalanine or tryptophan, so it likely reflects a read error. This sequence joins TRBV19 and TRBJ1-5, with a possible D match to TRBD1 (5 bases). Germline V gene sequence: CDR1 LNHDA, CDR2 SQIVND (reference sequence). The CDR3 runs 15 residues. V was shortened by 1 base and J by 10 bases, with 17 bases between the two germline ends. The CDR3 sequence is CASSIVKGSTYPQHL. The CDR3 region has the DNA TGTGCCAGTAGTATAGTCAAGGGGTCGACATATCCCCAGCATCTT.

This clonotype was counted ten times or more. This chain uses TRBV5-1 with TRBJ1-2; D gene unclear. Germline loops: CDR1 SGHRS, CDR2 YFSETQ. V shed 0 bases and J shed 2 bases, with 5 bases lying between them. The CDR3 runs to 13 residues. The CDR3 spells CASSLDQNYGYTF. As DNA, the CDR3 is TGCGCCAGCAGCTTGGATCAGAACTATGGCTACACCTTC.

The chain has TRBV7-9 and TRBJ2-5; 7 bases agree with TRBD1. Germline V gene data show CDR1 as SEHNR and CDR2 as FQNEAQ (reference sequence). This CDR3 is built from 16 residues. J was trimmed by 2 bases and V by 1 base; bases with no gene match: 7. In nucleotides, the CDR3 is TGTGCCAGCAGCTTAGGGTGGGACAGTCTTCAAGAGACCCAGTACTTC. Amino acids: CASSLGWDSLQETQYF. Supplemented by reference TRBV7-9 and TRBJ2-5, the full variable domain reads DTGVSQNPRHKITKRGQNVTFRCDPISEHNRLYWYRQTLGQGPEFLTYFQNEAQLEKSRLLSDRFSAERPKGSFSTLEIQRTEQGDSAMYLCASSLGWDSLQETQYFGPGTRLLVL.

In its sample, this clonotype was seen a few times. The chain's CDR3 is CSVRTGLNSPLHF. DNA of the CDR3: TGCAGCGTTCGGACAGGACTAAATTCACCCCTCCACTTT. The J gene is TRBJ1-6, the V gene TRBV29-1, with 7 positions matching TRBD1. The germline gives CDR1 SQVTM, CDR2 ANQGSEA. The trim removed 5 bases at V and 7 bases at J, leaving 5 bases unmatched. CDR3 size: 13 residues.

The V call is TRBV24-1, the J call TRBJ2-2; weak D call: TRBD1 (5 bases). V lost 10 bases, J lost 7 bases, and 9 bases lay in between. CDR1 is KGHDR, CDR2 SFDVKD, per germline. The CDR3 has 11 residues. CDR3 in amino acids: CATQGVGELFF. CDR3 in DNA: TGTGCCACGCAGGGTGTCGGGGAGCTGTTTTTT.